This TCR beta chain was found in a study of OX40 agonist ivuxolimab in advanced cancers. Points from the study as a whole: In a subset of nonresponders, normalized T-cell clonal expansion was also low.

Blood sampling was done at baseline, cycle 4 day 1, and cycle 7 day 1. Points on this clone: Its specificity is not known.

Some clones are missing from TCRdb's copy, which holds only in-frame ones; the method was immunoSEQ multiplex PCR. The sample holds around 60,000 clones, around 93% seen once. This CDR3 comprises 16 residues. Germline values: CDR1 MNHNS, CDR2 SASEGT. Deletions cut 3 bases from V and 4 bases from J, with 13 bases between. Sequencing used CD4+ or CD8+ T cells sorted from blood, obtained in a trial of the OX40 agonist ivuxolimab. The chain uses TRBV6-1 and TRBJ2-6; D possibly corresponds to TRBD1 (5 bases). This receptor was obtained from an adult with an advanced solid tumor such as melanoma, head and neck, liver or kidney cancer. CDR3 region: CASSDTQGTGANVLTF. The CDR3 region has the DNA TGTGCCAGCAGTGATACCCAGGGTACCGGGGCCAACGTCCTGACTTTC.